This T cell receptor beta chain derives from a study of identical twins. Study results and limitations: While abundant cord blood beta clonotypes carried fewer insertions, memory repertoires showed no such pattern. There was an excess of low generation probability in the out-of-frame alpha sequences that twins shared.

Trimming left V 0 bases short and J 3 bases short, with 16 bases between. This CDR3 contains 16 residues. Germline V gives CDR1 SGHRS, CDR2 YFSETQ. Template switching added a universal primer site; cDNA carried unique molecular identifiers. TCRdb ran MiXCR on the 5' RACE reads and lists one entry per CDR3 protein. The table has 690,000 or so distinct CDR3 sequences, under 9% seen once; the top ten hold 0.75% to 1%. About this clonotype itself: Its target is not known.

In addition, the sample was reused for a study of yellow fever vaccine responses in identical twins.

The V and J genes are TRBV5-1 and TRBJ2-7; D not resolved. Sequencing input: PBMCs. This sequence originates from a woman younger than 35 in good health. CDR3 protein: CASSLVGGLESYEQYF. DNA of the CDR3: TGCGCCAGCAGCTTGGTCGGCGGCCTGGAAAGCTACGAGCAGTACTTC.